This T cell receptor beta chain was recorded in a study of Graves' ophthalmopathy and Graves' hyperthyroidism. Across the study: Investigators collected peripheral blood at initial diagnosis, before any treatment was given. General study results and limits: Blood was where most expanded thyroid clonotypes above 0.001 frequency also turned up.

On this clonotype itself: What it binds is not known.

Moderate-to-severe activity, CAS ≥3, NOSPECS ≥4 and duration under 3 months were recorded for donors with ophthalmopathy. The CDR3 is 14 amino acids. V lost 0 bases, J lost 5 bases, and 11 bases lay in between. Germline-derived CDR1 and CDR2 are SGHAT and FQNNGV. Amplification targeted the TCR beta CDR3 regions, with RNA transcripts as the source material. The authors performed first-round RT-PCR with HTBI primers and then a second-round multiplex PCR. MiXCR, run by TCRdb on the multiplex PCR reads, gives a single entry per CDR3 protein. The data hold 350,000 to 450,000 distinct CDR3 sequences, with 15% to 20% observed a single time.

The sequence was collected from a woman younger than 35 with Graves' ophthalmopathy. The chain joins TRBV11-2 to TRBJ2-7; unclear D gene. Sequencing was performed on peripheral blood. The CDR3 loop is CASSLDLSADEQYF. The CDR3 DNA sequence: TGTGCCAGCAGCTTAGATCTATCTGCCGACGAGCAGTACTTC.